This entry lists 4 T cell receptor beta chains sequenced from one sample in a study of vaccination and CD4 T cells after COVID-19. Cultured CD4+ T cell DNA was sequenced using the Oncomine TCR Beta short-read assay. TCRdb re-called the PCR reads with MiXCR, one entry per CDR3 protein. Of about 16,000 distinct CDR3 sequences in the sample, approximately 54% were seen once. Time point specified: late sampling 161 to 241 days after vaccination in a few convalescent patients. Treatment in this sample: approximately 9-day PBMC culture with coronavirus spike peptide pools or control peptides (ViraFEST assay). Their recognized antigens are unknown. The sequencing used CD4+ T cells from blood, cultured in vitro, collected about 7 months after SARS-CoV-2 vaccination. Receptors originate from a human donor who had recovered from COVID-19.

This clonotype has just a few counts. DNA of the CDR3: TGTGCCAGCAGTGAATGGCAGGCTAGCGTAAGCGAGCAGTACTTC. Its protein is CASSEWQASVSEQYF. The V gene is TRBV2, the J gene TRBJ2-7; possibly TRBD2 for D (6 bases). Germline values: CDR1 SNHLY, CDR2 FYNNEI. The CDR3 totals 15 residues. V lost 2 bases, J lost 6 bases, and 17 bases lay in between.

This clonotype has only one observation. The rearrangement links TRBV7-3 to TRBJ2-3; D is undetermined. This CDR3 has 13 amino acids. The V gene lost 5 bases and the J gene lost 6 bases, with 12 bases spanning the gap. Germline values: CDR1 SGHTA, CDR2 FQGTGA. The CDR3 DNA reads TGTGCCAGCAGCCCGACGCGTGAGGATACGCAGTATTTT. Amino acid sequence: CASSPTREDTQYF.

The V call is TRBV5-4, the J call TRBJ2-5; D tentatively fits TRBD1 or TRBD2 (5 bases each). Trimming shortened V by 4 bases and J by 2 bases, and 12 bases separated the two germline ends. The germline V gene encodes CDR1 SGHNT and CDR2 YYREEE (reference sequence). This CDR3 has 14 residues. CDR3 sequence: CASSLGTLQETQYF. The CDR3 DNA follows: TGTGCCAGCAGCCTTGGGACCTTGCAAGAGACCCAGTACTTC. Using reference TRBV5-4 and TRBJ2-5 for the parts outside the CDR3, the full variable domain is ETGVTQSPTHLIKTRGQQVTLRCSSQSGHNTVSWYQQALGQGPQFIFQYYREEENGRGNFPPRFSGLQFPNYSSELNVNALELDDSALYLCASSLGTLQETQYFGPGTRLLVL.

J is TRBJ1-6 and V is TRBV2; TRBD1 might be the D (6 bases). Germline V gene sequence: CDR1 SNHLY, CDR2 FYNNEI. The ends were cut back, 6 bases at V and 5 bases at J, with 14 bases in the middle. The CDR3 covers 15 residues. The CDR3 protein is CASSRQRQDNSPLHF. In DNA form, the CDR3 reads TGTGCCAGCAGCCGCCAACGACAGGATAATTCACCCCTCCACTTT. The variable domain in full, completed from reference TRBV2 and TRBJ1-6, reads EPEVTQTPSHQVTQMGQEVILRCVPISNHLYFYWYRQILGQKVEFLVSFYNNEISEKSEIFDDQFSVERPDGSNFTLKIRSTKLEDSAMYFCASSRQRQDNSPLHFGNGTRLTVT.